The 30 T cell receptor beta chains given below trace back to one sample, sequenced in a study of blood T cell repertoires in COVID-19. Profiling relied on immunoSEQ multiplex PCR, and the TCRdb table lists in-frame clones only, not all of them. The data show about 230,000 clones, with 70% to 90% seen just once and 10% to 14% held by the top ten. Sample: PBMCs or T cells enriched from blood (not recorded which). The receptor source for this set is a man younger than 45 who had recovered from COVID-19.

The V and J genes are TRBV20-1 and TRBJ2-3; 9 nucleotides line up with TRBD2. Germline CDR1 is DFQATT and CDR2 is SNEGSKA (reference sequence). The CDR3 spans 15 residues. V was pared by 3 bases and J by 2 bases, with 6 bases of the junction left unmatched. The DNA of the CDR3 is TGCAGTGCTAGTAAGTCTAGCGGGAACACAGATACGCAGTATTTT. Its translation: CSASKSSGNTDTQYF.

V usage is TRBV10-3 and J usage is TRBJ1-2; tentative D call: TRBD1 (6 bases). Germline CDR1 reads ENHRY; CDR2 reads SYGVKD. V lost 4 bases, J lost 7 bases, and 19 bases lay in between. The CDR3 has 15 amino acids. The CDR3 spells CAISVRGAQGGGYTF. CDR3 sequence (DNA): TGTGCCATCAGTGTTCGGGGGGCGCAGGGTGGTGGCTACACCTTC.

This chain connects TRBV12-3 or TRBV12-4 to TRBJ1-3, with no clear D. This CDR3 has 12 residues. Trimming took 3 bases from V and 9 from J, leaving 9 bases between them. CDR3 bases: TGTGCCAGCAGTTTTGGCCCCACCACCATATATTTT. It encodes CASSFGPTTIYF.

This chain links TRBV6-2 or TRBV6-3 with TRBJ1-2; 9 bases align to TRBD1. The germline V gene has CDR1 MNHEY and CDR2 SVGEGT. V trimming: 3 bases; J trimming: 5 bases; junction bases outside the gene matches: 4. The CDR3 contains 14 residues. The CDR3 nucleotides are TGTGCCAGCAGTTATGACGGGACAGGGTATGGCTACACCTTC. Encoded protein: CASSYDGTGYGYTF.

The chain links TRBV5-4 to TRBJ1-1; D perhaps matches TRBD1 (5 bases). This CDR3 is built from 14 residues. Trimming left V 4 bases short and J 1 base short, with 11 bases between. Germline values: CDR1 SGHNT, CDR2 YYREEE (reference sequence). The CDR3 sequence: CASSPRRANTEAFF. The CDR3 region has the DNA TGTGCCAGCAGCCCCCGCAGGGCGAACACTGAAGCTTTCTTT.

The V gene is TRBV11-3, the J gene TRBJ2-5; 7 nucleotides align to TRBD2. CDR3 size: 13 residues. CDR1 and CDR2 from the germline V gene are SGHNT and YENEEA. Trimming took 2 bases from V and 4 from J; bases not matched to a gene: 1. CDR3 in DNA: TGTGCCAGCAGCTTATGGGGGGGAGAGACCCAGTACTTC. Its translation: CASSLWGGETQYF.

This chain connects TRBV6-5 to TRBJ2-2; no reliable D call. Trimming removed 6 bases at V and 1 base at J, with 6 bases between. CDR3 length: 13 amino acids. Looked up from germline, CDR1 is MNHEY and CDR2 is SVGAGI. CDR3 loop: CASRVENTGELFF. The DNA for the CDR3 is TGTGCCAGCAGGGTAGAGAACACCGGGGAGCTGTTTTTT.

The rearrangement uses TRBV4-1 and TRBJ2-1, with 7 bases aligning to TRBD2. Per germline, CDR1 MGHRA and CDR2 YSYEKL. The CDR3 runs 17 residues. The trim removed 4 bases at V and 1 base at J, leaving 10 bases unmatched. DNA for the CDR3: TGCGCCAGCAGCCCCGCGGGTGGGACTACTTCCTACAATGAGCAGTTCTTC. As protein: CASSPAGGTTSYNEQFF.

The V call is TRBV30, the J call TRBJ1-5; TRBD1 might be the D (5 bases). The CDR3 sequence is 13 residues long. Germline values: CDR1 GTSNPN, CDR2 SVGIG (reference sequence). Trimming cost V 2 bases and J 4 bases, with 9 bases left between them. The CDR3 loop is CAWSTGDNQPQHF. CDR3 sequence (DNA): TGTGCCTGGAGTACGGGGGATAATCAGCCCCAGCATTTT.

This chain uses TRBV19 with TRBJ1-4; D is possibly TRBD1 (5 bases). V was clipped by 3 bases and J by 7 bases, with 9 bases between them. The length of the CDR3 is 13 residues. Germline CDR1 and CDR2: LNHDA and SQIVND (reference sequence). The CDR3 protein is CASSISGFEKLFF. The CDR3 DNA follows: TGTGCCAGTAGTATCTCAGGGTTTGAAAAACTGTTTTTT.

V and J are TRBV25-1 and TRBJ1-1; unclear D gene. Trimming shortened V by 5 bases and J by 10 bases, and 17 bases separated the two germline ends. Looked up from germline, CDR1 is MGHDK and CDR2 is SYGVNS. The CDR3 length is 13 residues. The CDR3: CASSKWPAVTAFF. The CDR3 bases are TGTGCCAGCAGTAAGTGGCCAGCGGTTACAGCTTTCTTT.

The chain couples TRBV30 to TRBJ1-2; 8 nucleotides match TRBD1. V dropped 4 bases and J dropped 4; count of bases not matched to a gene: 11. The length of the CDR3 is 15 residues. CDR1 and CDR2 from the germline V gene are GTSNPN and SVGIG (reference sequence). This chain's CDR3 is CAWTLRGRGGYGYTF. CDR3 sequence (DNA): TGTGCCTGGACTCTCAGGGGGCGCGGTGGCTATGGCTACACCTTC.

The chain recombines TRBV14 with TRBJ1-1; D is ambiguous. Per the germline V gene, CDR1 is SGHDN and CDR2 is FVKESK. The germline V and J ends were trimmed by 8 bases and 1 base, with 11 bases remaining between them. The CDR3 runs 13 residues. The CDR3 DNA reads TGTGCCAGCCGTTCTGCGGGGAACACTGAAGCTTTCTTT. This codes for CASRSAGNTEAFF.

V and J are TRBV3-1 (or the pseudogene TRBV3-2) and TRBJ1-1; D perhaps matches TRBD1 (6 bases). The CDR3 is made up of 15 amino acids. Trimming took off 4 bases at V and 1 base at J, with 13 bases between the two ends. Germline CDR1 is LGHDT and CDR2 is YNNKEL (reference sequence). This CDR3 is CASSLTGTPNTEAFF. In DNA, the CDR3 is TGTGCCAGCAGCCTGACCGGGACACCGAACACTGAAGCTTTCTTT.

V and J are TRBV5-5 and TRBJ2-2; D is unresolved. There are 16 residues in the CDR3. Per the germline V gene, CDR1 is SGHKS and CDR2 is YYEKEE (reference sequence). Trimming stripped 2 bases from V and 1 base from J, with 12 bases between. In DNA, the CDR3 is TGTGCCAGCAGCTTTTGGCCCAATATGAACACCGGGGAGCTGTTTTTT. Encoded protein: CASSFWPNMNTGELFF.

The chain uses TRBV7-6 and TRBJ1-2; D is undetermined. CDR1 is SGHVS and CDR2 is FNYEAQ in the germline V gene. Trimming shortened V by 3 bases and J by 6 bases, and 5 bases separated the two germline ends. The CDR3 spans 11 residues. The CDR3 here is CASSLEDGYTF. The CDR3 coding sequence is TGTGCCAGCAGCTTGGAGGATGGCTACACCTTC.

The gene calls are TRBV6-5 and TRBJ2-1; the match to TRBD2 covers 7 bases. The length of the CDR3 is 14 residues. Looked up from germline, CDR1 is MNHEY and CDR2 is SVGAGI. J lost 2 bases, V lost 4 bases, and 2 bases had no gene match. DNA for the CDR3: TGTGCCAGCAGTTCTGGACTAGCCTACAATGAGCAGTTCTTC. Its translation: CASSSGLAYNEQFF.

This clone is a singleton in its sample. This rearrangement joins TRBV27 to TRBJ1-4; D not certain. The V end lost 3 bases, the J end lost 2 bases, and 7 bases lay between the germline ends. Per germline, CDR1 MNHEY and CDR2 SMNVEV (reference sequence). The CDR3 spans 14 residues. The CDR3 nucleotides are TGTGCCAGCAGTTTTCAGAAGACTAATGAAAAACTGTTTTTT. Translating gives CASSFQKTNEKLFF.

This clone was seen once. The rearrangement links TRBV6-2 or TRBV6-3 to TRBJ1-2; 8 nucleotides match TRBD1. CDR3 length equals 14 residues. The J segment lost 4 bases and the V segment lost 5 bases, leaving 6 bases of the junction unmatched. From germline, CDR1 is MNHEY and CDR2 SVGEGT. This chain's CDR3 is CASSQTGVAYGYTF. The DNA for the CDR3 is TGTGCCAGCAGTCAGACAGGGGTCGCCTATGGCTACACCTTC.

The rearrangement uses TRBV7-2 and TRBJ1-1, with D uncertain. V lost 0 bases and J lost 3, with 8 bases in between. The CDR3 sequence is 14 residues long. Germline CDR1 SGHTA, CDR2 FQGNSA. The CDR3 bases are TGTGCCAGCAGCTTAGCTCTCCTCCACACTGAAGCTTTCTTT. Protein: CASSLALLHTEAFF.

This clone was counted a few times. This chain connects TRBV6-5 to TRBJ2-7, with TRBD1 matching over 8 bases. Germline CDR1 and CDR2: MNHEY and SVGAGI. With 2 bases clipped from V and 12 bases from J, the junction kept 9 bases outside the gene matches. This CDR3 contains 13 residues. In nucleotides, the CDR3 is TGTGCCAGCAGTTACGGGGGGACAGGCCTATCGTACTTC. Protein: CASSYGGTGLSYF.

The chain recombines TRBV11-3 with TRBJ2-1, with 10 bases lining up with TRBD2. The V and J ends lost 1 base and 0 bases, in that order; junction bases with no gene match: 9. Germline lookup yields CDR1 SGHNT and CDR2 YENEEA. The CDR3 loop spans 19 amino acids. Written as DNA, the CDR3 is TGTGCCAGCAGCTTAGTTGCTAGCGGGGGTCCAAGCTCCTACAATGAGCAGTTCTTC. Its protein product is CASSLVASGGPSSYNEQFF. Full variable domain (rest looked up from reference TRBV11-3 and TRBJ2-1): EAGVVQSPRYKIIEKKQPVAFWCNPISGHNTLYWYLQNLGQGPELLIRYENEEAVDDSQLPKDRFSAERLKGVDSTLKIQPAELGDSAVYLCASSLVASGGPSSYNEQFFGPGTRLTVL.

J is TRBJ2-3 and V is TRBV9; 10 bases are a match to TRBD2. Germline loops: CDR1 SGDLS, CDR2 YYNGEE. CDR3 length equals 15 residues. J gave up 4 bases and V 6 bases, and 8 bases lay outside the gene matches. The CDR3 loop reads CASNRAGGYADTQYF. DNA of the CDR3: TGTGCCAGCAACCGAGCGGGGGGGTACGCAGATACGCAGTATTTT. Drawing the rest from reference TRBV9 and TRBJ2-3, the complete variable domain is DSGVTQTPKHLITATGQRVTLRCSPRSGDLSVYWYQQSLDQGLQFLIQYYNGEERAKGNILERFSAQQFPDLHSELNLSSLELGDSALYFCASNRAGGYADTQYFGPGTRLTVL.

As regards this clone: The same CDR3 arises from other DNA sequences in this sample as well. The chain recombines TRBV7-2 with TRBJ1-1; D perhaps matches TRBD1 (5 bases). This CDR3 has 13 amino acids. Germline CDR1 and CDR2: SGHTA and FQGNSA. Trimming shortened V by 2 bases and J by 1 base, and 5 bases separated the two germline ends. DNA of the CDR3: TGTGCCAGCAGCTTACAGGGGAACACTGAAGCTTTCTTT. It specifies CASSLQGNTEAFF.

This chain links TRBV7-2 with TRBJ2-1, with D possibly matching TRBD1 (6 bases). CDR1 is SGHTA and CDR2 is FQGNSA in the germline V gene. V was shortened by 5 bases and J by 2 bases, with 16 bases between the two germline ends. The CDR3 runs to 16 residues. CDR3 sequence: CASSPHQTGTYNEQFF. CDR3 nucleotide sequence: TGTGCCAGCAGCCCTCACCAGACAGGAACCTACAATGAGCAGTTCTTC.

The chain combines TRBV6-4 with TRBJ2-3; possibly TRBD2 for D (6 bases). CDR3 length equals 15 residues. Trimming cost V 3 bases and J 4 bases, with 14 bases left between them. The germline V gene encodes CDR1 MRHNA and CDR2 SNTAGT. CDR3 amino acids: CASSDAASGPDTQYF. The CDR3 DNA follows: TGTGCCAGCAGTGATGCCGCGAGCGGGCCAGATACGCAGTATTTT.

CDR3 region: CASSLQGAKNIQYF. DNA for the CDR3: TGTGCCAGCAGCCTACAGGGGGCCAAAAACATTCAGTACTTC. The V call is TRBV3-1 (or the pseudogene TRBV3-2), the J call TRBJ2-4; 7 bases agree with TRBD1. The CDR3 runs 14 residues. The V segment lost 4 bases and the J segment 1 base; nucleotides outside the gene matches: 1. The germline gives CDR1 LGHDT, CDR2 YNNKEL (reference sequence).

V gene TRBV5-3 combines with J gene TRBJ1-2; D ambiguous. TRBV5-3 is given ORF status, its function remaining uncertain. Trimming took 0 bases from V and 8 from J, leaving 11 bases between them. The CDR3 loop spans 13 amino acids. The CDR3 here is CARSLVSPGGYTF. Here the CDR3 DNA reads TGTGCCAGAAGCTTGGTGTCTCCCGGGGGCTACACCTTC.

This chain uses TRBV3-1 (or the pseudogene TRBV3-2) with TRBJ1-4; a weak D match, TRBD1 (5 bases). This CDR3 has 16 residues. The V end was cut by 4 bases, the J end by 0 bases, with 12 bases between. Per the germline V gene, CDR1 is LGHDT and CDR2 is YNNKEL (reference sequence). Here the CDR3 DNA reads TGTGCCAGCAGCCTCACAGGAATCACAACTAATGAAAAACTGTTTTTT. Translated: CASSLTGITTNEKLFF.

The chain combines TRBV5-1 with TRBJ1-2, with TRBD1 matching over 9 bases. The ends lost 4 bases at V and 1 base at J; junction bases unmatched: 11. The CDR3 runs to 17 residues. CDR1 and CDR2 (germline): SGHRS, YFSETQ. The CDR3, as DNA: TGCGCCAGCAGCCGTTGGACCCGACAGGGGGGTAACTATGGCTACACCTTC. Translation gives CASSRWTRQGGNYGYTF.